Below, one T cell receptor (beta chain) is given with its context. This clonotype was counted between two and nine times. The antigen this receptor binds is unknown. The record has no base qualities; no much larger clone is one base away. The donors were roughly 38 Caucasian individuals from Russia, aged roughly 6 to 95 years, who were systemically healthy. Approximately 9.3 milliliters of peripheral blood were drawn from each donor into EDTA-treated Vacutainer tubes. Ficoll-Paque density-gradient centrifugation was used to isolate PBMCs, with at least 6.5 million per sample. Total RNA, at least 5 micrograms per sample, was extracted from PBMCs with Trizol reagent. Naive CD45RAhigh/CD27high T cell percentages were measured by flow cytometry on a PBMC aliquot from every donor. This record belongs to a study of blood T cells in healthy people across ages (dated by TCRdb to the mid-2010s). Study-level background: In model experiments, template switching captured roughly one uniquely barcoded TCR beta cDNA molecule for every two T cells. Age-related changes in TCR beta repertoire diversity were measured in the study by deep sequencing normalized with unique cDNA molecular identifiers. The donors were split into four age groups: young (average around 17 years), middle-aged (roughly 39), aged (over 55) and long-lived (about 82). To avoid experimental bias, donors of different ages were spread randomly across the sequencing lanes. Two additional independent replicas of 1 million unique cDNA reads from the same blood draw were analyzed for two donors (one aged 18 to 30 and one aged 80 or older).

Preparation of the library involved 5' RACE. Data came from an Illumina HiSeq 2500. A second PCR of roughly 7 to 11 cycles was run with a J-beta primer mix and a sample-barcoded 5' primer. A unique molecular identifier was introduced onto each TCR beta cDNA molecule by a template-switch 5' adaptor carrying 12 random nucleotides. At least 2.5 million CDR3-containing paired-end reads were obtained from each sample. All of the RNA was converted into first-strand cDNA using the Mint cDNA synthesis kit, with a TRBC-specific oligonucleotide serving as the primer. After uracil-DNA glycosylase treatment, a first 18-cycle PCR used universal primers M1SS and BC2_uni_R on all cDNA. Per the source publication's procedure: For normalization, 1 million high-quality reads were randomly selected from each sample, with every read carrying a distinct molecular identifier. Reads with shared molecular identifiers were discarded instead of being binned into consensus sequences. CDR3 identification, clonotype clustering and error correction used MiTCR with a Q25 quality threshold and the strictest error-elimination algorithm. Lower-bound total TCR beta diversity was estimated with a nonparametric unseen species model using Euler transformation. TCRdb reanalyzed the raw reads on its own, using fastp at Q25 for trimming and MiXCR for clone calling, and kept in-frame beta chains. Rows are unified per CDR3 protein, each entry keeping the most common DNA and genes. TCRdb's processing, not the study's, gives the V and J calls here. The sample table records some 920,000 distinct CDR3 sequences; roughly 50% of these occur just once. The ten biggest clones cover over 20% of the sample.

The junction carries 10 bases between V and J, which are trimmed by 1 base and 6 bases respectively. From cysteine to phenylalanine, the CDR3 is 15 amino acids long. Only the CDR3 portion is preserved as DNA: 45 bases, with reading frame beginning at the first base. The germline V gene supplies CDR1 SGHTA and CDR2 FQGNSA. Here is what the overall study found, with its caveats: A strong correlation was found between observed TCR beta diversity and the percentage of naive T cells measured by flow cytometry. Donor CMV infection status was unknown, potentially confounding age-related changes in expanded clonotypes. Conclusive comparison of naive and antigen-experienced compartments was prevented by the profiling of bulk unsorted PBMCs. As age increased, observed TCR beta diversity per million T cells dropped in a roughly linear way, and a significant reduction was already evident by age around 41. The long-lived group showed more naive CD4+ T cells, fewer expanded clones and increased TCR diversity than the aged group, suggesting age selection. Total diversity estimates from one million sequenced T cells were considered lower bounds and underestimates.

The sample was blood. The rearrangement joined TRBV7-2 to TRBJ1-6; the D gene is not confidently resolved. This TCR came from a woman aged 55 to 70 in good health. The CDR3 has the sequence CASSLGIGLNSPLHF. The DNA sequence is given as TGTGCCAGCAGCTTAGGAATAGGGCTTAATTCACCCCTCCACTTT.